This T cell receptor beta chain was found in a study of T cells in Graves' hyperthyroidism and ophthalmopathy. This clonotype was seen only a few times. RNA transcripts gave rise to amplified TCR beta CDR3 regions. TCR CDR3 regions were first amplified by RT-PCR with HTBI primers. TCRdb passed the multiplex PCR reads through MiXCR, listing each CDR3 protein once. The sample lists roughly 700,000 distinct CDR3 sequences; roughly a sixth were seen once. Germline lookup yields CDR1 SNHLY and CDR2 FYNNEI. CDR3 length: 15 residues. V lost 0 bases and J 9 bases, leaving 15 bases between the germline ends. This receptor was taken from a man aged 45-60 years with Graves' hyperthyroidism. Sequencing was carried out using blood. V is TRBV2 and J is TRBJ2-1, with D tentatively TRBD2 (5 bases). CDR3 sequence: CASSEALRLAGEQFF. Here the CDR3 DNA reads TGTGCCAGCAGTGAAGCGCTTAGGCTAGCTGGTGAGCAGTTCTTC.